Each of the 24 T cell receptor beta chains below was sequenced from the same sample in a study of T cell changes during pregnancy in multiple sclerosis. Measured with immunoSEQ multiplex PCR; TCRdb has only the in-frame clones, and not every one. This sample yields approximately 40,000 clones, of which around 92% are seen a single time; roughly 0.52% belongs to the top ten. This sample comprised CD4+ T cells from peripheral blood mononuclear cells, obtained in the third trimester of pregnancy. Receptors were obtained from a female donor with multiple sclerosis, enrolled in a pregnancy study.

The chain uses TRBV7-9 and TRBJ2-5, with 9 bases identical to TRBD2. The V and J ends lost 1 base and 3 bases, in that order; junction bases with no gene match: 12. The CDR3 is 18 residues long. From germline, CDR1 is SEHNR and CDR2 FQNEAQ (reference sequence). CDR3 in amino acids: CASSLVPSLLAGKETQYF. The DNA of the CDR3 is TGTGCCAGCAGCTTAGTCCCCTCGCTTCTAGCGGGAAAAGAGACCCAGTACTTC. Combining the CDR3 with reference TRBV7-9 and TRBJ2-5 gives the whole variable domain DTGVSQNPRHKITKRGQNVTFRCDPISEHNRLYWYRQTLGQGPEFLTYFQNEAQLEKSRLLSDRFSAERPKGSFSTLEIQRTEQGDSAMYLCASSLVPSLLAGKETQYFGPGTRLLVL.

V usage is TRBV29-1 and J usage is TRBJ1-2, with 11 bases lining up with TRBD1. The V and J ends lost 7 bases and 1 base, in that order; junction bases with no gene match: 17. CDR3 length: 18 amino acids. The germline CDR1 and CDR2 sequences are SQVTM and ANQGSEA. The CDR3 spells CSAHTSGGQGGGNYGYTF. The DNA for the CDR3 is TGCAGCGCCCATACGAGTGGGGGACAGGGGGGGGGTAACTATGGCTACACCTTC.

The CDR3 sequence is CASSPRLSGELFF. DNA of the CDR3: TGTGCCAGCAGCCCCCGACTGTCCGGGGAGCTGTTTTTT. V usage is TRBV7-9 and J usage is TRBJ2-2; D not certain. Germline V gene lookup returns CDR1 SEHNR and CDR2 FQNEAQ (reference sequence). The V end was cut by 5 bases, the J end by 6 bases, with 10 bases between. The CDR3 length is 13 residues.

The gene calls are TRBV7-6 and TRBJ2-7; 7 bases line up with TRBD1. Per the germline V gene, CDR1 is SGHVS and CDR2 is FNYEAQ. The CDR3 runs 15 residues. Trimming removed 1 base from V and 2 bases from J; junction bases left unmatched: 5. The CDR3 spells CASSLERQGPYEQYF. The CDR3 region has the DNA TGTGCCAGCAGCTTAGAGAGACAGGGCCCCTACGAGCAGTACTTC.

This clone was seen only a few times. This rearrangement joins TRBV6-6 to TRBJ2-7, with TRBD1 identical over 7 bases. Germline CDR1 and CDR2: MNHNY and SVGAGI (reference sequence). The CDR3 is made up of 14 amino acids. J gave up 2 bases and V 4 bases, and 5 bases lay outside the gene matches. The CDR3, as DNA: TGTGCCAGCAGTTGGGACAGCCGTGCCTACGAGCAGTACTTC. The encoded protein is CASSWDSRAYEQYF.

The chain recombines TRBV4-1 with TRBJ2-5, with D possibly matching TRBD1 (6 bases). The CDR3 is 15 amino acids. Trimming left V 2 bases short and J 1 base short, with 11 bases between. The germline CDR1 and CDR2 sequences are MGHRA and YSYEKL. In nucleotides, the CDR3 is TGCGCCAGCAGCCAACTACCGACAGGCCAAGAGACCCAGTACTTC. Translating it yields CASSQLPTGQETQYF.

The count of this clone is one. V and J are TRBV5-6 and TRBJ2-7; 7 bases map to TRBD1. With V trimmed by 4 bases and J by 1 base, 5 bases remained unmatched. Germline values: CDR1 SGHDT, CDR2 YYEEEE. The CDR3 totals 14 residues. The CDR3, as DNA: TGTGCCAGCAGCACCGGGACAGTATCCTACGAGCAGTACTTC. It specifies CASSTGTVSYEQYF.

This clone was detected once. This chain links TRBV28 with TRBJ2-4; the D gene is possibly TRBD2 (7 bases). This CDR3 is built from 15 residues. Trimming took 5 bases from V and 6 from J, leaving 17 bases between them. Germline CDR1 MDHEN, CDR2 SYDVKM. CDR3 nucleotide sequence: TGTGCCAGCAGTATAGGTGGGGGCGGGGGAAACATTCAGTACTTC. It specifies CASSIGGGGGNIQYF. Filled out from reference TRBV28 and TRBJ2-4, the complete variable domain reads DVKVTQSSRYLVKRTGEKVFLECVQDMDHENMFWYRQDPGLGLRLIYFSYDVKMKEKGDIPEGYSVSREKKERFSLILESASTNQTSMYLCASSIGGGGGNIQYFGAGTRLSVL.

The rearrangement links TRBV10-3 to TRBJ2-7, with 12 nucleotides matching TRBD1. The CDR3 totals 15 residues. Germline V CDR1 and CDR2: ENHRY, SYGVKD. Trimming cost V 6 bases and J 7 bases; bases outside gene matches: 10. Here the CDR3 reads CAISVRGTGGIEQYF. CDR3 nucleotide sequence: TGTGCCATCAGCGTCCGCGGGACAGGGGGCATAGAGCAGTACTTC.

The chain combines TRBV9 with TRBJ2-5, with 10 nucleotides matching TRBD2. Germline V lookup: CDR1 SGDLS, CDR2 YYNGEE. This CDR3 spans 14 amino acids. The ends lost 0 bases at V and 7 bases at J; junction bases unmatched: 3. The CDR3 nucleotides read TGTGCCAGCAGCGTAGAGCAGCGGGGGGGGACCCAGTACTTC. This codes for CASSVEQRGGTQYF.

This chain links TRBV7-2 with TRBJ2-5, with D maybe TRBD1 (8 bases). CDR1 and CDR2 from the germline V gene are SGHTA and FQGNSA. V shed 5 bases and J shed 5 bases, with 15 bases lying between them. This CDR3 has 14 amino acids. The DNA of the CDR3 is TGTGCCAGCAGCACCGGACAGGGAGGGGAGACCCAGTACTTC. Translation gives CASSTGQGGETQYF.

The genes are TRBV7-2 and TRBJ1-1, with 9 bases aligning to TRBD1. The V and J ends lost 5 bases and 1 base, in that order; junction bases with no gene match: 17. Germline V gene lookup returns CDR1 SGHTA and CDR2 FQGNSA. The CDR3 covers 19 residues. The CDR3 spells CASSHGDRADARSNTEAFF. As DNA, the CDR3 is TGTGCCAGCAGCCACGGGGACAGGGCTGACGCTCGCTCGAACACTGAAGCTTTCTTT. Filled out from reference TRBV7-2 and TRBJ1-1, the complete variable domain reads GAGVSQSPSNKVTEKGKDVELRCDPISGHTALYWYRQSLGQGLEFLIYFQGNSAPDKSGLPSDRFSAERTGGSVSTLTIQRTQQEDSAVYLCASSHGDRADARSNTEAFFGQGTRLTVV.

The rearrangement links TRBV4-2 to TRBJ2-5; TRBD1 is a possible D gene (6 bases). CDR3 length: 13 residues. The V and J ends lost 8 bases and 5 bases respectively, with 15 bases between them. CDR1 is LGHNA, CDR2 YNFKEQ, per germline. The CDR3 coding sequence is TGTGCCAGCCGCTCAGGGACATGGGAGACCCAGTACTTC. The encoded protein is CASRSGTWETQYF.

The chain carries TRBV6-1 and TRBJ2-5; D not certain. The CDR3 length is 14 residues. Germline values: CDR1 MNHNS, CDR2 SASEGT. Trimming left V 6 bases short and J 5 bases short, with 16 bases between. CDR3 nucleotide sequence: TGTGCCAGCAGCCGAAATAGAGTATCGGAGACCCAGTACTTC. Amino acid sequence: CASSRNRVSETQYF.

The CDR3 coding sequence is TGTGCCAGCTCACCAAGAGGGCAGCTGAACACCGGGGAGCTGTTTTTT. This encodes CASSPRGQLNTGELFF. The chain couples TRBV18 to TRBJ2-2, with D possibly being TRBD2 (5 bases). Trimming removed 2 bases from V and 1 base from J, with 11 bases in between. Germline V lookup: CDR1 KGHSH, CDR2 LQKENI. This CDR3 is built from 16 residues. The variable domain in full, with the rest retrieved from reference TRBV18 and TRBJ2-2, is NAGVMQNPRHLVRRRGQEARLRCSPMKGHSHVYWYRQLPEEGLKFMVYLQKENIIDESGMPKERFSAEFPKEGPSILRIQQVVRGDSAAYFCASSPRGQLNTGELFFGEGSRLTVL.

The chain has TRBV28 and TRBJ2-1, with 8 bases lining up with TRBD1. The trim removed 7 bases at V and 0 bases at J, leaving 5 bases unmatched. Looked up from germline, CDR1 is MDHEN and CDR2 is SYDVKM. The CDR3 spans 15 residues. CDR3 DNA sequence: TGTGCCAGCATCACAGGGGGGAGCTCCTACAATGAGCAGTTCTTC. It is translated as CASITGGSSYNEQFF.

V and J are TRBV14 and TRBJ2-1; TRBD2 matches 8 bases. The germline CDR1 and CDR2 sequences are SGHDN and FVKESK. The CDR3 consists of 13 residues. V trimming: 1 base; J trimming: 15 bases; junction bases outside the gene matches: 8. CDR3 residues: CASSQGLAGPRFF. Written as DNA, the CDR3 is TGTGCCAGCAGCCAAGGGCTAGCGGGCCCCCGGTTCTTC.

The rearrangement joins TRBV6-5 to TRBJ1-2; 9 nucleotides align to TRBD1. The V segment lost 5 bases and the J segment 7 bases; nucleotides outside the gene matches: 8. The length of the CDR3 is 14 residues. CDR1 is MNHEY, CDR2 SVGAGI, per germline. In nucleotides, the CDR3 is TGTGCCAGCAGTCGCGGGACAGGGCGCACTGGCTACACCTTC. Encoded protein: CASSRGTGRTGYTF.

This sequence joins TRBV2 and TRBJ2-1, with 11 nucleotides matching TRBD2. V gave up 5 bases and J gave up 7 bases; unmatched junction bases: 4. The CDR3 has 14 amino acids. Germline loops: CDR1 SNHLY, CDR2 FYNNEI. CDR3 protein: CASSLLAGVNEQFF. In DNA form, the CDR3 reads TGTGCCAGCAGTCTACTAGCGGGAGTTAATGAGCAGTTCTTC.

V usage is TRBV10-3 and J usage is TRBJ2-7; 14 nucleotides align to TRBD2. The CDR3 is 18 residues long. Germline V gives CDR1 ENHRY, CDR2 SYGVKD. V lost 3 bases to trimming and J lost 2 bases; unmatched junction nucleotides: 9. The CDR3 protein is CAISDTGLAGAAPYEQYF. CDR3 sequence (DNA): TGTGCCATCAGTGATACGGGACTAGCGGGAGCAGCCCCCTACGAGCAGTACTTC.

This chain joins TRBV7-9 and TRBJ1-2; D unclear. The CDR3 contains 9 residues. The ends were cut back, 6 bases at V and 8 bases at J, with 4 bases in the middle. Germline V lookup: CDR1 SEHNR, CDR2 FQNEAQ (reference sequence). The CDR3 DNA follows: TGTGCCAGCAGTCCGGGCTACACCTTC. Encoded protein: CASSPGYTF.

The chain recombines TRBV5-8 with TRBJ2-7; 9 bases fit TRBD1. Losses at the gene ends were 5 bases for V and 2 bases for J; bases not matched to a gene: 2. Germline CDR1 SGHTS, CDR2 YDEGEE. This CDR3 is 13 amino acids long. The CDR3 region is CASRRTGAYEQYF. The DNA of the CDR3 is TGTGCCAGCAGGAGGACAGGGGCCTACGAGCAGTACTTC.

V gene TRBV7-9 combines with J gene TRBJ2-1; TRBD2 aligns across 7 bases. V shed 6 bases and J 3 bases; nucleotides not matched to a gene: 11. Per the germline V gene, CDR1 is SEHNR and CDR2 is FQNEAQ (reference sequence). The CDR3 sequence is 16 residues long. Here the CDR3 reads CASSPYSGTDYNEQFF. Written as DNA, the CDR3 is TGTGCCAGCAGTCCATACAGCGGGACTGACTACAATGAGCAGTTCTTC.

The rearrangement links TRBV5-1 to TRBJ1-1; a possible D gene is TRBD1 (5 bases). The CDR3 consists of 14 residues. Trimming left V 4 bases short and J 2 bases short, with 12 bases between. Germline lookup yields CDR1 SGHRS and CDR2 YFSETQ. The CDR3 is CASSMGPANTEAFF. CDR3 in DNA: TGCGCCAGCAGCATGGGGCCCGCCAACACTGAAGCTTTCTTT.